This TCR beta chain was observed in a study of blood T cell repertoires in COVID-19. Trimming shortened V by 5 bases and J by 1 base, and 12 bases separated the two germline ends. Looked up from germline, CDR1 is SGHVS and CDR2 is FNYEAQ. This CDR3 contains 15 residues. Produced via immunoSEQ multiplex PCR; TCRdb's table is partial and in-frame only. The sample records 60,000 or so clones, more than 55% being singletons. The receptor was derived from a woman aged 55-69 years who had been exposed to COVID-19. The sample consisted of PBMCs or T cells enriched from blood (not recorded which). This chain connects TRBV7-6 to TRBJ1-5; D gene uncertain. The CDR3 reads CASSQSPLSNQPQHF. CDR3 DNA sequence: TGTGCCAGCAGCCAGTCACCCTTAAGCAATCAGCCCCAGCATTTT.